This T cell receptor beta chain was identified during a study of metastatic and nonmetastatic thyroid tumors (dated by TCRdb to 2020 to 2021). For the study in its entirety: For patients with malignant and with benign thyroid disease, the researchers compared repertoires between peripheral blood samples and tumor or nodule tissue samples.

Overall study outcomes, separate from this receptor: In both blood and tumor samples, TCR beta diversity was reported to be significantly higher in malignant tumors than in benign nodules.

Trimming takes 6 bases from V and 2 bases from J, and the germline ends sit 20 bases apart. Taken from cysteine to phenylalanine, the CDR3 has 15 residues. Only the CDR3 DNA is retained, 45 bases long and in frame from the first base. Based on the germline V gene (reference sequence), the CDR1 and CDR2 sequences are DFQATT and SNEGSKA. The library came from PCR. Reads for this sample came from an Illumina HiSeq 4000. High-throughput sequencing was used to profile the CDR3 region of the TCR beta-chain in every patient. The authors' analysis ran thus. CDR3 differences across clinicopathological groups were used to build a classifier for discriminating distant-metastatic papillary thyroid cancer patients. The Shannon index was used to assess repertoire diversity, and the Morisita-Horn index was used to assess tumor-blood repertoire similarity. In TCRdb, the public reads were trimmed at Q25 with fastp and aligned with MiXCR, with productive beta chains retained. These V and J calls derive from TCRdb rather than the authors' analysis. The sample has 20,000 to 25,000 clones on record, roughly 21% of them singletons. 28% of the sample is in the top ten clones.

With respect to this clone: Its binding antigen is unknown. The input lacks base qualities; no much larger clone sits a single base away.

No treatment had been received by any patient before thyroid surgery. Using T-cell receptor beta sequencing, the researchers looked back retrospectively at clinical samples from patients, gathered between the early 2010s and the late 2010s. This clonotype was obtained from a female donor with papillary thyroid cancer or a benign thyroid nodule (not recorded which). Some clones in this sample may be carry-over from other donors' samples. The sequence is built from TRBV20-1 and TRBJ2-7; D gene: possibly TRBD2, on 5 matching bases. Specimen: blood. The DNA sequence is as follows: TGCAGTGCGAACCCCGGCGGTAGCGCCACCTACGAGCAGTACTTC. It translates to CSANPGGSATYEQYF.